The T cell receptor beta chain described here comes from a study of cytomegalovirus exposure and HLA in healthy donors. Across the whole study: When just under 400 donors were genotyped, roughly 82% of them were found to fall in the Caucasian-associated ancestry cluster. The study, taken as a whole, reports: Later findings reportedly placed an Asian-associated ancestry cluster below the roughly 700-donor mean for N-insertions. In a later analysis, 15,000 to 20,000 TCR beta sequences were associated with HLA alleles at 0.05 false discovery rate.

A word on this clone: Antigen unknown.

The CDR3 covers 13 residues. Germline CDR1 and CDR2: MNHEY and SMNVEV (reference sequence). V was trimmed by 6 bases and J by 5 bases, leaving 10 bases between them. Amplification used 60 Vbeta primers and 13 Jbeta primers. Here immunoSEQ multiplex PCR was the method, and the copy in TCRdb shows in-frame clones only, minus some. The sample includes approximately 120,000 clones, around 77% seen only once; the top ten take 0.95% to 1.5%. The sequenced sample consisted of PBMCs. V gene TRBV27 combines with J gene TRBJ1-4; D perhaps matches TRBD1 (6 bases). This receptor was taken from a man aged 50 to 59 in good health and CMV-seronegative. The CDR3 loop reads CASRGANNEKLFF. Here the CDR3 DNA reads TGTGCCAGCAGGGGGGCGAACAATGAAAAACTGTTTTTT.